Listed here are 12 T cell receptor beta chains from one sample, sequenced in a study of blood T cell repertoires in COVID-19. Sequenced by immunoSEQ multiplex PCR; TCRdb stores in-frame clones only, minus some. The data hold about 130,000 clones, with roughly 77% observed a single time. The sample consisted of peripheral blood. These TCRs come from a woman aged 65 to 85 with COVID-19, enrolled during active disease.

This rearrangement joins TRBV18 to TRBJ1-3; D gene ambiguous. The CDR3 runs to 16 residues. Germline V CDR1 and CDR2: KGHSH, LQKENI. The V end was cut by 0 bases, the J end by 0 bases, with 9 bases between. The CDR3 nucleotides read TGTGCCAGCTCACCACCGGGGAGAGGCTCTGGAAACACCATATATTTT. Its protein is CASSPPGRGSGNTIYF.

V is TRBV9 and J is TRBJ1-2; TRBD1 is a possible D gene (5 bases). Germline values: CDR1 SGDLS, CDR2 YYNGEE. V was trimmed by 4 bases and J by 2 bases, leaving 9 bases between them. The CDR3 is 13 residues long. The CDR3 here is CASSTDRNYGYTF. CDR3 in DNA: TGTGCCAGCAGCACAGACAGAAACTATGGCTACACCTTC.

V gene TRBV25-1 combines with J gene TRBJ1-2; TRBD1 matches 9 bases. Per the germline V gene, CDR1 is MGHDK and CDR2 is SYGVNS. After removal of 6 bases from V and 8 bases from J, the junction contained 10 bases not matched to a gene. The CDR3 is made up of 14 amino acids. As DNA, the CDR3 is TGTGCCAGCAGCGAGGGGACAGGGAGAGGAGGCTACACCTTC. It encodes CASSEGTGRGGYTF.

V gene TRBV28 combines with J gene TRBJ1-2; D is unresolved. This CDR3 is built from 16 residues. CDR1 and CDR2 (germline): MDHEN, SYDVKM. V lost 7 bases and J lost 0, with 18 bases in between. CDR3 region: CASTSSIGLSNYGYTF. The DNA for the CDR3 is TGTGCCAGCACGTCTTCTATCGGACTTTCTAACTATGGCTACACCTTC.

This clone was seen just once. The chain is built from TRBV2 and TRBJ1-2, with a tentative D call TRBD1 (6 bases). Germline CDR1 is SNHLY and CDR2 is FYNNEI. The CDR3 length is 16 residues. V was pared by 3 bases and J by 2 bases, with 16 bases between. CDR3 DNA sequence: TGTGCCAGCAGTGAGAGGACAGCGACCTTCAACTATGGCTACACCTTC. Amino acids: CASSERTATFNYGYTF. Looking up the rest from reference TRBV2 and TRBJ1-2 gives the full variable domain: EPEVTQTPSHQVTQMGQEVILRCVPISNHLYFYWYRQILGQKVEFLVSFYNNEISEKSEIFDDQFSVERPDGSNFTLKIRSTKLEDSAMYFCASSERTATFNYGYTFGSGTRLTVV.

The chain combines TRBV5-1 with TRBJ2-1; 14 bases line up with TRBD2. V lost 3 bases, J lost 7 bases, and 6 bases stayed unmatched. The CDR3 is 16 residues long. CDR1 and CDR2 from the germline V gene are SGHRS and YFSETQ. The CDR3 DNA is TGCGCCAGCAGCTATGGGACTAGCGGGGGTTATAATGAGCAGTTCTTC. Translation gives CASSYGTSGGYNEQFF.

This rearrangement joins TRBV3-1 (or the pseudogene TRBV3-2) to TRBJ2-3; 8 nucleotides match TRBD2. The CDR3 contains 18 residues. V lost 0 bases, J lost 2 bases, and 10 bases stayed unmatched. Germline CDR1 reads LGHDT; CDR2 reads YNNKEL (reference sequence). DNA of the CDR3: TGTGCCAGCAGCCAAGATCATTCGGGAGGGAAGGTCACAGATACGCAGTATTTT. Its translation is CASSQDHSGGKVTDTQYF.

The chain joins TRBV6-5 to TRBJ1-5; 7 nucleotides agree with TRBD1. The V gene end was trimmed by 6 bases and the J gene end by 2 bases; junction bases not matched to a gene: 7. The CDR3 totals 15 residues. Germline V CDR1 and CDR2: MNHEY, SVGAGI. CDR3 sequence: CASRKTGNRNQPQHF. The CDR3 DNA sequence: TGTGCCAGCAGAAAGACAGGGAATCGCAATCAGCCCCAGCATTTT.

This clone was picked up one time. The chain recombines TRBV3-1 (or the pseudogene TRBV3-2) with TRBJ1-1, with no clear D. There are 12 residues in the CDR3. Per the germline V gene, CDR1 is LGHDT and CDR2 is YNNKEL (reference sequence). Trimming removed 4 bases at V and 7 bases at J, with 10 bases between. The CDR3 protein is CASSRPPYEAFF. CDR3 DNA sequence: TGTGCCAGCAGCCGTCCCCCCTATGAAGCTTTCTTT.

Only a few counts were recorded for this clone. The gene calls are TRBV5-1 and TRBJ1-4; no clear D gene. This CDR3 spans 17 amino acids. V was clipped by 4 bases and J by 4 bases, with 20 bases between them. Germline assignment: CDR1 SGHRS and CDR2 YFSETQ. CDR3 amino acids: CASSQDEQAIGNEKLFF. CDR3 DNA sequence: TGCGCCAGCAGCCAAGACGAGCAGGCTATAGGTAATGAAAAACTGTTTTTT.

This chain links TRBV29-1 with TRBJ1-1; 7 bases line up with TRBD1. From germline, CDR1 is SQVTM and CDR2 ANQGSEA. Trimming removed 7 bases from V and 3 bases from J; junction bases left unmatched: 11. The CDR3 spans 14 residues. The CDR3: CSALDRPADTEAFF. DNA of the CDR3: TGCAGCGCCCTGGACAGGCCCGCGGACACTGAAGCTTTCTTT.

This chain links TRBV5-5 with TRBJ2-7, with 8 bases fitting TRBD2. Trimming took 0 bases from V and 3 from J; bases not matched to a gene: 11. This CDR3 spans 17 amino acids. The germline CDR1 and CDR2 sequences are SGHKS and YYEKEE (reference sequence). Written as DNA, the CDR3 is TGTGCCAGCAGCTTGGCCCTCGGGGAAGCGGGGGTCTACGAGCAGTACTTC. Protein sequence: CASSLALGEAGVYEQYF. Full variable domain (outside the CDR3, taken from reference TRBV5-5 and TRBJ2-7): DAGVTQSPTHLIKTRGQQVTLRCSPISGHKSVSWYQQVLGQGPQFIFQYYEKEERGRGNFPDRFSARQFPNYSSELNVNALLLGDSALYLCASSLALGEAGVYEQYFGPGTRLTVT.